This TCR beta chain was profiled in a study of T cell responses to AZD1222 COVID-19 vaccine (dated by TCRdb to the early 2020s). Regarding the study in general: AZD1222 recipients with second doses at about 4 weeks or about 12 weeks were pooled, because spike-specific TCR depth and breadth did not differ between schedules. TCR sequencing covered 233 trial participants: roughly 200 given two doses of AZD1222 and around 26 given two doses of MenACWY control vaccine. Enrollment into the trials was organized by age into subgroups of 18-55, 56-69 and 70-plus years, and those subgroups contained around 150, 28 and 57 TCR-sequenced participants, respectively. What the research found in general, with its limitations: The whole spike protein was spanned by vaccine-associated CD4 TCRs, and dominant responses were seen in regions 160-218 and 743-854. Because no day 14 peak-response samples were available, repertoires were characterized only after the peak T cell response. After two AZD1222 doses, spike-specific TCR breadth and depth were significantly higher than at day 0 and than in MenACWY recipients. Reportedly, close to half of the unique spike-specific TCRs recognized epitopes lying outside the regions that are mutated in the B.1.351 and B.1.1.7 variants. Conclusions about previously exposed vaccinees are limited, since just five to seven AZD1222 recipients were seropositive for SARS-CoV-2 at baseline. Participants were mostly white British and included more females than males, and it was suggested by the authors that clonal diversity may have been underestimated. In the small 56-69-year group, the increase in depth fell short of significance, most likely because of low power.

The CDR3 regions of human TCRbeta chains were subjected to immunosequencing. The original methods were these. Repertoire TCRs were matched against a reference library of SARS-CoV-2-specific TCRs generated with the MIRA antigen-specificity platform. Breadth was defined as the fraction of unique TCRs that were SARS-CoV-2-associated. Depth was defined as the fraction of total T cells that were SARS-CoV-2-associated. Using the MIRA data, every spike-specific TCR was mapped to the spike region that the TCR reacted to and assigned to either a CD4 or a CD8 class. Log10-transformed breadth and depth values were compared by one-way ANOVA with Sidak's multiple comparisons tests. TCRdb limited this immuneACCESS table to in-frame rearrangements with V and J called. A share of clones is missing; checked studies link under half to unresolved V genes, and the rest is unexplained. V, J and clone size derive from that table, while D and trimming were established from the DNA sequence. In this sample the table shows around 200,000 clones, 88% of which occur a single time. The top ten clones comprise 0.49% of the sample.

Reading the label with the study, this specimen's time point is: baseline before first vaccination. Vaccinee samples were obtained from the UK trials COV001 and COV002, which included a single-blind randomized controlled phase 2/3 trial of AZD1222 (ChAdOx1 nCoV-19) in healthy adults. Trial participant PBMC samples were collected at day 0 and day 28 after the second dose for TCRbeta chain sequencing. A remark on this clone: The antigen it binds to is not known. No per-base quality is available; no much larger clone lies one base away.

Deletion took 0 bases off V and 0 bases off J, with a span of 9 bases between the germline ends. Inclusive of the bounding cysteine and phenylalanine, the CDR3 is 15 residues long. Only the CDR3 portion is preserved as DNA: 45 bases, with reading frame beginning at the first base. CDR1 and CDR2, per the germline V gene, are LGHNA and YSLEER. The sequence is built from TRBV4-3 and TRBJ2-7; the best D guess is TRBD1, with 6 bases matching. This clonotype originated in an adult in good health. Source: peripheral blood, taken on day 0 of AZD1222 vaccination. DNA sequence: TGCGCCAGCAGCCAAGAACACAGGGCCTCCTACGAGCAGTACTTC. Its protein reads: CASSQEHRASYEQYF.